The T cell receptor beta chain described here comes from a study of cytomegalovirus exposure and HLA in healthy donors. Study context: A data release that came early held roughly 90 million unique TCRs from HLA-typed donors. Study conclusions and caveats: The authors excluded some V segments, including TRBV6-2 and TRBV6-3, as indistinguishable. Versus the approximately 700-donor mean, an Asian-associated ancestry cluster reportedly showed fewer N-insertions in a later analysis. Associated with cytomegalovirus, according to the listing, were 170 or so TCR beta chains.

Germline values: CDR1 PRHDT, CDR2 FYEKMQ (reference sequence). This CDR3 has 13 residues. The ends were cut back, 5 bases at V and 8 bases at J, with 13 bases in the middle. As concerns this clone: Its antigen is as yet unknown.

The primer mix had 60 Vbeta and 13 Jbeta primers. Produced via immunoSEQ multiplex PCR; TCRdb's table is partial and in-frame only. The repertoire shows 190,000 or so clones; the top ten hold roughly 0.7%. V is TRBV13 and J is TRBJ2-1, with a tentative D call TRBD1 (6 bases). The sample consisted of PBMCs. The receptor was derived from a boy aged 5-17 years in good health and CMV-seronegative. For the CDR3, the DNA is TGTGCCAGCAGCCCACGTGGGGGCTATGAGCAGTTCTTC. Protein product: CASSPRGGYEQFF.